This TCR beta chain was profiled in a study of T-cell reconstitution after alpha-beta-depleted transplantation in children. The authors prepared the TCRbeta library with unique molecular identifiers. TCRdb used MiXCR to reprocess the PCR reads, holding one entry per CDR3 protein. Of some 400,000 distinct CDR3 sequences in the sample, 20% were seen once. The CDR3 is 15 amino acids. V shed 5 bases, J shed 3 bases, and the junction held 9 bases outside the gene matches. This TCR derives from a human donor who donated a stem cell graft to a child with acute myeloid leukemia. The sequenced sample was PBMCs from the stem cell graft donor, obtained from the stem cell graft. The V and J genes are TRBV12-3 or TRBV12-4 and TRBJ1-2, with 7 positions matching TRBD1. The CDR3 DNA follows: TGTGCCAGCAGTCCAGGACAGGCTCTGGACTATGGCTACACCTTC. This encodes CASSPGQALDYGYTF.